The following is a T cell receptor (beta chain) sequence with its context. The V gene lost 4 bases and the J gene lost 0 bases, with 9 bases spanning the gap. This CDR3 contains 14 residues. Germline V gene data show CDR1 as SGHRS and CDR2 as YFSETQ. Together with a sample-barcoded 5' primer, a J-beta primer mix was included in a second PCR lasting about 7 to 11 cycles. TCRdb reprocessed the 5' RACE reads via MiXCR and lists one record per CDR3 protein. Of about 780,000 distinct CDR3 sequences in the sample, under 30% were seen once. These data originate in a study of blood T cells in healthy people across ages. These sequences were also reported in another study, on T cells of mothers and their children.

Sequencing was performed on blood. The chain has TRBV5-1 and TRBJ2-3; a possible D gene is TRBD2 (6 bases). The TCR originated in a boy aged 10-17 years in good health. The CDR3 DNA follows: TGCGCCAGCAGCGGAGGGAGTAGCACAGATACGCAGTATTTT. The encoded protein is CASSGGSSTDTQYF.